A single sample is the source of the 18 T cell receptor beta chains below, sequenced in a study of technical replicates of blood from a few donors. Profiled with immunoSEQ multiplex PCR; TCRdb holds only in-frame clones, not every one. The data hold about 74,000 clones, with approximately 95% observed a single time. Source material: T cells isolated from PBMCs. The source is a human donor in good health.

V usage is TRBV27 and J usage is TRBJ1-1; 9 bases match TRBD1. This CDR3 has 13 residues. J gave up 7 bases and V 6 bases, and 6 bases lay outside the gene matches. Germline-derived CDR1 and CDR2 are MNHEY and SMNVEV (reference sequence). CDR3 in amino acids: CASRGQGEVEAFF. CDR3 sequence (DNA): TGTGCCAGCAGGGGACAGGGCGAGGTTGAAGCTTTCTTT.

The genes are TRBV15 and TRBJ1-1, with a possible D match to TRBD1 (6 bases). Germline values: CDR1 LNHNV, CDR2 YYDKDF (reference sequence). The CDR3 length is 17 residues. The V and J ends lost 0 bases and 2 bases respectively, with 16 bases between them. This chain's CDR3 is CATSRDPWSRGNTEAFF. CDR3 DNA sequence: TGTGCCACCAGCAGAGACCCCTGGAGCAGGGGTAACACTGAAGCTTTCTTT.

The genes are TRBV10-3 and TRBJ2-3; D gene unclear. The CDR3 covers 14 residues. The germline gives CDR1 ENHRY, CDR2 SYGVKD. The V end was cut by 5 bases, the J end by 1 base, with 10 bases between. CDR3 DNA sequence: TGTGCCATCAGTCCCGCCACAGGCACAGATACGCAGTATTTT. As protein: CAISPATGTDTQYF.

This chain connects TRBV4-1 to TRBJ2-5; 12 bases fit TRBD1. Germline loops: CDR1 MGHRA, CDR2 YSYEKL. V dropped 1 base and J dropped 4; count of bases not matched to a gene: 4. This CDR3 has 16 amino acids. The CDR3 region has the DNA TGCGCCAGCAGCCAAGCGGGACAGGGGGCCGGAGAGACCCAGTACTTC. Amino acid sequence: CASSQAGQGAGETQYF.

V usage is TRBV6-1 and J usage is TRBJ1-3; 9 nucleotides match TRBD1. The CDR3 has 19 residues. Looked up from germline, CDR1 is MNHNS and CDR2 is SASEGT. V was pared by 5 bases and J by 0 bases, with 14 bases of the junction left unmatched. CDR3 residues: CASSKGTGFYTFSGNTIYF. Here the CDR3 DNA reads TGTGCCAGCAGTAAAGGGACAGGGTTTTATACGTTCTCTGGAAACACCATATATTTT.

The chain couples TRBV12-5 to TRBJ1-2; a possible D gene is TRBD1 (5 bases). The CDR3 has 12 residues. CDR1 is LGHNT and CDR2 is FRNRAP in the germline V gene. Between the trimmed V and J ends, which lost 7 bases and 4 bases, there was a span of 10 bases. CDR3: CASAPGGYGYTF. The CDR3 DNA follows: TGTGCTAGTGCCCCGGGGGGCTATGGCTACACCTTC.

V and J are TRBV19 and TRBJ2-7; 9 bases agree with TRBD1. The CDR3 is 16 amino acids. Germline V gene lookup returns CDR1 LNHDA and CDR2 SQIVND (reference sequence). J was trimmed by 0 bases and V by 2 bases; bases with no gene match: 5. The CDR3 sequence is CASSILGTGISYEQYF. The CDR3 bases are TGTGCCAGTAGTATACTGGGGACAGGGATCTCCTACGAGCAGTACTTC.

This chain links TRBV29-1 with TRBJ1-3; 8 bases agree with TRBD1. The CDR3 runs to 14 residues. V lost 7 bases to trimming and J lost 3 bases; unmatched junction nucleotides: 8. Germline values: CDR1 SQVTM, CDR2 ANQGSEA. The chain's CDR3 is CSGTQGVLGNTIYF. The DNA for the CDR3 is TGCAGCGGTACACAGGGGGTTCTTGGAAACACCATATATTTT. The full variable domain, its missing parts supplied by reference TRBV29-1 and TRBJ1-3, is SAVISQKPSRDICQRGTSLTIQCQVDSQVTMMFWYRQQPGQSLTLIATANQGSEATYESGFVIDKFPISRPNLTFSTLTVSNMSPEDSSIYLCSGTQGVLGNTIYFGEGSWLTVV.

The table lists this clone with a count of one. This chain's CDR3 is CASSILPSKAGWEAFF. CDR3 coding DNA: TGTGCCAGTAGTATATTACCCTCTAAGGCGGGGTGGGAAGCTTTCTTT. The chain couples TRBV19 to TRBJ1-1; no reliable D call. This CDR3 spans 16 amino acids. CDR1 and CDR2 from the germline V gene are LNHDA and SQIVND (reference sequence). Trimming pared 2 bases from V and 8 bases from J, leaving 21 bases between.

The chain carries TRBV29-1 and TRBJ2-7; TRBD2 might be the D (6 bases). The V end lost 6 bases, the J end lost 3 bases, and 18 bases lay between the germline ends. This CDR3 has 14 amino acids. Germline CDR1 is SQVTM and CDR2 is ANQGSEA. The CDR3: CSVVPSGHLYEQYF. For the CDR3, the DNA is TGCAGCGTCGTTCCAAGCGGGCACCTCTACGAGCAGTACTTC.

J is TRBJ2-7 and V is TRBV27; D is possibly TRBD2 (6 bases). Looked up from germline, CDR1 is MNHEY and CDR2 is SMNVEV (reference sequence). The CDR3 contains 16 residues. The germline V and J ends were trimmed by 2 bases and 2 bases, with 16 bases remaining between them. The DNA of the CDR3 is TGTGCCAGCAGTTTACATATCGGGGGAATAACCTACGAGCAGTACTTC. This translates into CASSLHIGGITYEQYF.

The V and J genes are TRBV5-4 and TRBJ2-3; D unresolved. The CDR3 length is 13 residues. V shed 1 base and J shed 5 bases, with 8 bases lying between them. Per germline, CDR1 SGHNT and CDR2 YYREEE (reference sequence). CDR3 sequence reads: CASSLPAGDTQYF. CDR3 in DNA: TGTGCCAGCAGCTTGCCCGCAGGAGATACGCAGTATTTT.

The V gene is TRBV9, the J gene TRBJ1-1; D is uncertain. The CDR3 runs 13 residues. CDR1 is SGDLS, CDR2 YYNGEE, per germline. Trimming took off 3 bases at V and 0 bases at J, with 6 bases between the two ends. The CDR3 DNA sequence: TGTGCCAGCAGCGGAGGCATGAACACTGAAGCTTTCTTT. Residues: CASSGGMNTEAFF. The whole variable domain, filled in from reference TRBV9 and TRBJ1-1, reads DSGVTQTPKHLITATGQRVTLRCSPRSGDLSVYWYQQSLDQGLQFLIQYYNGEERAKGNILERFSAQQFPDLHSELNLSSLELGDSALYFCASSGGMNTEAFFGQGTRLTVV.

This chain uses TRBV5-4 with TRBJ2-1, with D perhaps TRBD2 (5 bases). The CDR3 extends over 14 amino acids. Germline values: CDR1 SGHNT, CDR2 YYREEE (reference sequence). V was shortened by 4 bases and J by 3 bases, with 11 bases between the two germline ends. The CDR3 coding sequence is TGTGCCAGCAGCAACTACGGGAACTACAATGAGCAGTTCTTC. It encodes CASSNYGNYNEQFF.

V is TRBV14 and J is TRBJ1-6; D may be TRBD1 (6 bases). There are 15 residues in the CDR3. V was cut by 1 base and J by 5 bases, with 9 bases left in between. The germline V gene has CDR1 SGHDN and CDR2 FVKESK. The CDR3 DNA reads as TGTGCCAGCAGCCAAGGGACAGCGAATAATTCACCCCTCCACTTT. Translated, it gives CASSQGTANNSPLHF.

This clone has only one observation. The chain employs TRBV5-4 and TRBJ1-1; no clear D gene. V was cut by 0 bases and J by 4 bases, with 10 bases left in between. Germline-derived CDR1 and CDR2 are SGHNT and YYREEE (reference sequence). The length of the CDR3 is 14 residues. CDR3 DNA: TGTGCCAGCAGCTTGGTCGGGGTGCGCACTGAAGCTTTCTTT. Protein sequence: CASSLVGVRTEAFF.

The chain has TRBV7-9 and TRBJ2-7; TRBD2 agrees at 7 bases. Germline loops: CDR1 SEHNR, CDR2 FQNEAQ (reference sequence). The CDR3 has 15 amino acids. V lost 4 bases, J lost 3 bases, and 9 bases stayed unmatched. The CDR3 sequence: CASSSPGGRGYEQYF. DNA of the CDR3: TGTGCCAGCAGCTCCCCGGGGGGAAGAGGCTACGAGCAGTACTTC. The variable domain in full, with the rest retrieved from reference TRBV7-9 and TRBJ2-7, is DTGVSQNPRHKITKRGQNVTFRCDPISEHNRLYWYRQTLGQGPEFLTYFQNEAQLEKSRLLSDRFSAERPKGSFSTLEIQRTEQGDSAMYLCASSSPGGRGYEQYFGPGTRLTVT.

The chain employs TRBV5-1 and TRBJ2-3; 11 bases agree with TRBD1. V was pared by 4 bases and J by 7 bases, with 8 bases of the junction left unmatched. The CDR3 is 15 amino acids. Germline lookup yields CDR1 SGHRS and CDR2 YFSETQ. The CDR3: CASSVDRGPFNTQYF. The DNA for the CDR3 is TGCGCCAGCAGCGTGGACAGGGGGCCCTTTAATACGCAGTATTTT.